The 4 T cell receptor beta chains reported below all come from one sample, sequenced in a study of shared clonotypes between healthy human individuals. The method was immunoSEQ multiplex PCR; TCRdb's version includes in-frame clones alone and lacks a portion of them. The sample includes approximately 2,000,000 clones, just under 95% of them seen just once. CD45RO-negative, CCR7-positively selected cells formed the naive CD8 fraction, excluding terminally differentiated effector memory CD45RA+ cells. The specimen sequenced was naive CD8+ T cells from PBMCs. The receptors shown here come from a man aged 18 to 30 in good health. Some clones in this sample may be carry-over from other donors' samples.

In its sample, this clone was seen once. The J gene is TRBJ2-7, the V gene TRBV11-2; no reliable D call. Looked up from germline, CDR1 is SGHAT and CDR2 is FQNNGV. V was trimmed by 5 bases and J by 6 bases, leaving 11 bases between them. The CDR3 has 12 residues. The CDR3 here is CASSMDEREQYF. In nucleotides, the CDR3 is TGTGCCAGCAGCATGGATGAGCGCGAGCAGTACTTC. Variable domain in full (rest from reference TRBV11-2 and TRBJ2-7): EAGVAQSPRYKIIEKRQSVAFWCNPISGHATLYWYQQILGQGPKLLIQFQNNGVVDDSQLPKDRFSAERLKGVDSTLKIQPAKLEDSAVYLCASSMDEREQYFGPGTRLTVT.

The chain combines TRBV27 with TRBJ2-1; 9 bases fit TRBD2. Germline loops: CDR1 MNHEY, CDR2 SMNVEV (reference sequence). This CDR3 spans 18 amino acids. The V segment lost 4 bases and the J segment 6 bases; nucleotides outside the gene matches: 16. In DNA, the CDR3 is TGTGCCAGCAGTTCTCTCTCCGCGGGAGGGCACCTGTCCAATGAGCAGTTCTTC. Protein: CASSSLSAGGHLSNEQFF.

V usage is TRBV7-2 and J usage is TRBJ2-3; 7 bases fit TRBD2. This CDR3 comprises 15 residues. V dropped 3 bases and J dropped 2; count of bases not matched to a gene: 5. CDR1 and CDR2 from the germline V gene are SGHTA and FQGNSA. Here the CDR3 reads CASSFSGLSTDTQYF. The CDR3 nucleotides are TGTGCCAGCAGCTTCTCGGGACTATCCACAGATACGCAGTATTTT.

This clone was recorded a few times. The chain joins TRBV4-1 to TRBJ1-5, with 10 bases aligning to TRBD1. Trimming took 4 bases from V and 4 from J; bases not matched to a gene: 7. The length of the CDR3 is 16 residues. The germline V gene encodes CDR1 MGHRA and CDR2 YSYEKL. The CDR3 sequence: CASSPMGTGANQPQHF. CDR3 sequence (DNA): TGCGCCAGCAGCCCGATGGGGACAGGGGCTAATCAGCCCCAGCATTTT.